This T cell receptor (beta chain) was captured by sequencing in a study of OX40 agonist ivuxolimab in advanced cancers. General study findings and limits: The study observed clonal expansion of CD4+ and CD8+ blood T cells by week 6 at 0.1 to 3.0 mg/kg.

People who had autoimmune disease history or systemic immunosuppression were excluded. Germline V CDR1 and CDR2: SGHAT, FQDESV (reference sequence). J lost 5 bases, V lost 3 bases, and 6 bases had no gene match. The CDR3 runs to 14 residues. This clone has just a few counts. Its cognate antigen is unknown. The repertoire was sequenced with immunoSEQ multiplex PCR; TCRdb's copy has only in-frame clones and lacks some. The table has about 42,000 clones, 82% seen once. The rearrangement uses TRBV11-1 and TRBJ2-5, with 7 nucleotides matching TRBD1. The clonotype comes from an adult with an advanced solid tumor such as melanoma, head and neck, liver or kidney cancer. The source was CD4+ or CD8+ T cells sorted from blood, collected in a trial of the OX40 agonist ivuxolimab. CDR3: CASSFRQGVETQYF. The CDR3, as DNA: TGTGCCAGCAGCTTCCGACAGGGTGTGGAGACCCAGTACTTC.